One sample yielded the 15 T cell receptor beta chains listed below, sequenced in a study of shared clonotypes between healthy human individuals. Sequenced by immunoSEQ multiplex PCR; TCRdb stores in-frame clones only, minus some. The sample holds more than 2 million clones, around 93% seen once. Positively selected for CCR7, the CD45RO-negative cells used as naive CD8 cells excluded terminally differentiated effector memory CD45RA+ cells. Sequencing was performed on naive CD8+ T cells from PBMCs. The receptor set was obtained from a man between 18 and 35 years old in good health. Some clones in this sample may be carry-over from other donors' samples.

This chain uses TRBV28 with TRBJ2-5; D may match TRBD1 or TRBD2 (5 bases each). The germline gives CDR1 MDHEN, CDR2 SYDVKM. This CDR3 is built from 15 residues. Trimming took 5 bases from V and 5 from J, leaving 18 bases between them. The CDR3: CASSKDGLWDETQYF. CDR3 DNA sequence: TGTGCCAGCAGTAAGGACGGCTTATGGGACGAGACCCAGTACTTC. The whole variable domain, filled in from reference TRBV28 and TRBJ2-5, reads DVKVTQSSRYLVKRTGEKVFLECVQDMDHENMFWYRQDPGLGLRLIYFSYDVKMKEKGDIPEGYSVSREKKERFSLILESASTNQTSMYLCASSKDGLWDETQYFGPGTRLLVL.

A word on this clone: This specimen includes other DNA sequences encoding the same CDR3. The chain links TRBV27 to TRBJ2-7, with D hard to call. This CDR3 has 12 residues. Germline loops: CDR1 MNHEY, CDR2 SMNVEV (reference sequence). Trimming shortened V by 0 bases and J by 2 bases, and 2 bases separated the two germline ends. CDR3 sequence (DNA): TGTGCCAGCAGTTTATCAACCTACGAGCAGTACTTC. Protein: CASSLSTYEQYF.

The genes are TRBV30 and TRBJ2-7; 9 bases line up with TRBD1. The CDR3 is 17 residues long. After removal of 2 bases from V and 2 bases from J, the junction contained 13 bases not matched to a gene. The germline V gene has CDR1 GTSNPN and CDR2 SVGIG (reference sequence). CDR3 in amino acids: CAWSPPDRDRAAYEQYF. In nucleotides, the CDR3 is TGTGCCTGGAGTCCCCCCGATCGGGACAGGGCGGCCTACGAGCAGTACTTC.

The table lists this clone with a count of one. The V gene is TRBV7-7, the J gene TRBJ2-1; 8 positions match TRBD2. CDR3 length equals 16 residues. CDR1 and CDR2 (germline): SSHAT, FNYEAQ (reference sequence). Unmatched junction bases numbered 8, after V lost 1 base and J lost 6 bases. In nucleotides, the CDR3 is TGTGCCAGCAGCTTAGTTTTCCGGGAGGGCCGCAATGAGCAGTTCTTC. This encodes CASSLVFREGRNEQFF.

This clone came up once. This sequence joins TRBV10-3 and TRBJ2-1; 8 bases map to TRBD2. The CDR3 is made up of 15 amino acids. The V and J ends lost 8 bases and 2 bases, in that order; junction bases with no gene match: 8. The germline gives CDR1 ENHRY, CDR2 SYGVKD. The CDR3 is CAIRTGTRTYNEQFF. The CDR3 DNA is TGTGCCATCCGCACCGGGACTAGAACCTACAATGAGCAGTTCTTC.

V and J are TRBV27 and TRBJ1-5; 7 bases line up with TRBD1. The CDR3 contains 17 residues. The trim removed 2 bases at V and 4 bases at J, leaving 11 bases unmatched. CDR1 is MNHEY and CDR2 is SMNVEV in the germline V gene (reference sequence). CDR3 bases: TGTGCCAGCAGTTTACTGTGGAGGGGGCGCGAAAATCAGCCCCAGCATTTT. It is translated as CASSLLWRGRENQPQHF.

The CDR3 protein is CASSEWLPAGTDTQYF. The CDR3, as DNA: TGTGCCAGCAGTGAGTGGCTCCCTGCTGGCACAGATACGCAGTATTTT. V usage is TRBV6-1 and J usage is TRBJ2-3; D is ambiguous. The V end lost 3 bases, the J end lost 1 base, and 14 bases lay between the germline ends. Germline loops: CDR1 MNHNS, CDR2 SASEGT. The CDR3 totals 16 residues.

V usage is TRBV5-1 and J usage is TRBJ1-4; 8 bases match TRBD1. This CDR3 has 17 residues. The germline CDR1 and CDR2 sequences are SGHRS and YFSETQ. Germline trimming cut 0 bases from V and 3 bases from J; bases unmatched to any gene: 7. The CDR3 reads CASSLGGTGGSNEKLFF. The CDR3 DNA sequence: TGCGCCAGCAGCTTGGGGGGGACAGGAGGATCTAATGAAAAACTGTTTTTT.

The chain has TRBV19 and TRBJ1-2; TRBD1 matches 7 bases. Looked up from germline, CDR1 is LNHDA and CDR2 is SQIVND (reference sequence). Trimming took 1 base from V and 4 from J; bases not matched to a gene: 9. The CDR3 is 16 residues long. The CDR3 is CASSIVPTGRVYGYTF. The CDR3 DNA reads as TGTGCCAGTAGTATAGTTCCGACAGGGAGAGTCTATGGCTACACCTTC. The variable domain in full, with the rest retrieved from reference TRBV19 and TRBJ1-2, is DGGITQSPKYLFRKEGQNVTLSCEQNLNHDAMYWYRQDPGQGLRLIYYSQIVNDFQKGDIAEGYSVSREKKESFPLTVTSAQKNPTAFYLCASSIVPTGRVYGYTFGSGTRLTVV.

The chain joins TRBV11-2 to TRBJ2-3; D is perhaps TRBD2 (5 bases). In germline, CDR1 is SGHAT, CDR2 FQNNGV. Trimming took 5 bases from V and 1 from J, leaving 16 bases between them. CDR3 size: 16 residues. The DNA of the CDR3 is TGTGCCAGCAGCCCAGAGGAGGATTCAGGCACAGATACGCAGTATTTT. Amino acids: CASSPEEDSGTDTQYF.

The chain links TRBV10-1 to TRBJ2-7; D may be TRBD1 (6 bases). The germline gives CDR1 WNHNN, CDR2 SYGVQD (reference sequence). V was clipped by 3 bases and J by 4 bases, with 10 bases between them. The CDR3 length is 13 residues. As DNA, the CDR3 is TGCGCCAGCAGTGACAGGGGTGGGTACGAGCAGTACTTC. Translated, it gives CASSDRGGYEQYF.

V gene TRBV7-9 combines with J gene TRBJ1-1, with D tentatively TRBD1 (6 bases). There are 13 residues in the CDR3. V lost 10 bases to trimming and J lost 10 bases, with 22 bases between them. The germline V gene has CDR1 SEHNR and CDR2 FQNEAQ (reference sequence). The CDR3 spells CATALVGGQGAFF. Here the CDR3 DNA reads TGTGCCACCGCTCTGGTCGGGGGGCAGGGAGCTTTCTTT.

CDR3 protein: CASSQTGQLQYF. The CDR3 DNA is TGTGCCAGCAGCCAGACCGGACAGCTTCAGTACTTC. The rearrangement joins TRBV13 to TRBJ2-4; possibly TRBD1 for D (6 bases). The germline V gene encodes CDR1 PRHDT and CDR2 FYEKMQ (reference sequence). The V end was cut by 5 bases, the J end by 11 bases, with 13 bases between. This CDR3 is built from 12 residues.

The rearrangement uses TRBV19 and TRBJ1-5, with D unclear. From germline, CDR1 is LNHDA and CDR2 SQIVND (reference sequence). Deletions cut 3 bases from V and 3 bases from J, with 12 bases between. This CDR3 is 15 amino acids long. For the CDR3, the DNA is TGTGCCAGTAGTATTAACCCCAGGTACAATCAGCCCCAGCATTTT. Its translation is CASSINPRYNQPQHF.

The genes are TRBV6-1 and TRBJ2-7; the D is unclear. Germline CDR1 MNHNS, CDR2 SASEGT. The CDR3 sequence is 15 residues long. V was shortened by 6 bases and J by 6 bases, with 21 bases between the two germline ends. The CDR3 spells CASRGKEPARLEQYF. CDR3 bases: TGTGCCAGCAGGGGGAAGGAGCCGGCTCGTCTCGAGCAGTACTTC.